This T cell receptor (beta chain) originates from a study of shared clonotypes between healthy human individuals (dated by TCRdb to about 2020). Turning to the overall study: Two women and a few men aged 18 to 49 years were included in the cohort. The study deeply sequenced blood TCR repertoires of about 5 healthy adults to estimate repertoire size and the extent of clonotype sharing between individuals. For each donor, three plates each were used for CD4 naive and CD4 memory, two plates were used for CD8 naive, and one plate was used for CD8 memory. To increase sequencing depth and limit assay-specific biases, TCR repertoire library preparation and sequencing were carried out by different laboratories using diverse techniques. Each donor's leukapheresis produced roughly between roughly 0.85 and 9.5 billion PBMCs.

Broader findings and caveats from the paper: Higher generation probabilities were observed for clonotypes shared by all four sorted-subset donors than for non-shared clonotypes. Sampling was limited to blood, and TCR repertoires in tissue likely differ from TCR repertoires in blood. Roughly 5% of naive CD4, 3.5% of naive CD8, roughly 2.4% of memory CD4, and less than 0.45% of memory CD8 clonotypes were shared across several donors. Pairwise subsampling led to the expectation that sequencing depth would affect the degree of clonotype sharing among donors. Because the study included only a small number of donors, the genetic and exposure-history diversity represented was limited. Even with the large sequencing depth, rarefaction of the sorted-subset datasets indicated that sequencing was incomplete. Estimated clonotype richness was generally larger for naive than for memory subsets.

In regard to this clone: This clone's antigen is unknown. No quality values exist for individual bases; no much larger clone is one base distant.

Using the deep immunoSEQ assay, multiplex PCR amplified TCR CDR3 regions from genomic DNA. For each cell subset, the extracted genomic DNA was distributed evenly across all wells of several immunoSEQ 96-well plates, and each plate served as one replicate. For sorted subsets, each replicate PCR was loaded with 200 to 250 ng genomic DNA, equivalent to roughly 30,000 T cell genomes. The purified libraries were quantified using a Qubit 3.0 fluorometer, sized with a Bioanalyzer 2100, and then quantified again using the KAPA Library Quantification kit. A separate single-read 150-cycle Illumina NextSeq 550 flow cell was used to sequence each immunoSEQ 96-well plate. The authors processed their data as follows. The immunoSEQ output contained only junctional sequences without quality scores, so filtering could not match that applied to full-length reads. To assign V/J genes and CDR3, sequences were annotated against IMGT germline references using PyIR, a Python wrapper for IgBLAST v1.9. Reads were removed for weak V/J assignments (E-value above 1e-6), missing CDR3, stop codons, out-of-frame junctions, or ambiguous translated residues. A V3J clonotype was defined by an identical inferred V gene, J gene, and CDR3 amino acid sequence. The percentage overlap between two repertoires was calculated by dividing the number of shared unique clonotypes by the size of the smaller repertoire. RTK rarefaction, the Chao1 estimator, and Recon v2.1 estimates of unobserved clonotypes were used to assess repertoire richness. Generation probabilities were computed with OLGA for all TCRbeta clonotypes obtained by the gDNA method from several donors. In its TCRdb copy, this immuneACCESS table keeps in-frame sequences only and misses some clones. Where compared with another copy, unresolved V genes explain less than half of these, and the others have no known cause. V and J calls and clone size are copied from that table; D and trimming were computed from the DNA. Counted in this sample were around 600,000 clones; about 95% of them appeared once. The ten largest clonotypes hold over 0.09% of the sample.

Taken from cysteine to phenylalanine, the CDR3 has 12 residues. Here the CDR3 DNA is all that survives: 36 bases in frame from base 1. CDR1 SEHNR and CDR2 FQNEAQ are derived from the germline V gene (reference sequence). A distance of 8 bases separates the germline ends of V and J, which lose 5 bases and 3 bases respectively. CD8 naive samples consisted of CD45RO-negative cells that were positively selected for CCR7, yielding a CD45RA+CCR7+ population without TemRA cells. Healthy HIV-negative adults with no recently reported acute infections or vaccinations were included as donors. All donors were Caucasian adults living in Nashville, Tennessee, USA. Blood was obtained by leukapheresis, after which PBMCs were separated by Ficoll-Histopaque density gradient centrifugation and cryopreserved in liquid nitrogen vapor phase. Purity and quantity of every magnetically sorted T cell population were checked by analytical flow cytometry. Each sorted fraction had its genomic DNA isolated and then quantified by UV absorbance on a Nanodrop 2000c.

The sequenced sample was naive CD8+ T cells sorted from blood. Explained via the paper, the cell subset or site label denotes: CD45RA+CCR7+. The sequence derives from a young woman in good health. The sequence joins TRBV7-9 to TRBJ2-7, with the D segment identity uncertain. The base sequence is TGTGCCAGCAGCCGTTTCAGCTACGAGCAGTACTTC. Protein translation: CASSRFSYEQYF. Outside the CDR3, residues come from the reference TRBV7-9 and TRBJ2-7 proteins, so the full variable domain is: DTGVSQNPRHKITKRGQNVTFRCDPISEHNRLYWYRQTLGQGPEFLTYFQNEAQLEKSRLLSDRFSAERPKGSFSTLEIQRTEQGDSAMYLCASSRFSYEQYFGPGTRLTVT.